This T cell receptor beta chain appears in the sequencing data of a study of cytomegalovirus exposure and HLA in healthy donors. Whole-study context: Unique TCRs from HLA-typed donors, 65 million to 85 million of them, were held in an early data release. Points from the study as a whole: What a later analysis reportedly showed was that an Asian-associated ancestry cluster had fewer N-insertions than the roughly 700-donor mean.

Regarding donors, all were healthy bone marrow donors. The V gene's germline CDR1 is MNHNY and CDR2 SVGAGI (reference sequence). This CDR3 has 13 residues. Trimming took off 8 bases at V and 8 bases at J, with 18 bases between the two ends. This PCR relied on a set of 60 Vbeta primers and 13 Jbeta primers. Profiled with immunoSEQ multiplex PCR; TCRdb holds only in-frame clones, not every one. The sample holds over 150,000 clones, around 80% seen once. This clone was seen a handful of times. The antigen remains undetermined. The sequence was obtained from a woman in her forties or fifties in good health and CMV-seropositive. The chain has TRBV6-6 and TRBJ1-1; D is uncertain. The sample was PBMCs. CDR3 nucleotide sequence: TGTGCCAGCCTCCCCCGACAAAGGCCCGAAGCTTTCTTT. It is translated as CASLPRQRPEAFF.